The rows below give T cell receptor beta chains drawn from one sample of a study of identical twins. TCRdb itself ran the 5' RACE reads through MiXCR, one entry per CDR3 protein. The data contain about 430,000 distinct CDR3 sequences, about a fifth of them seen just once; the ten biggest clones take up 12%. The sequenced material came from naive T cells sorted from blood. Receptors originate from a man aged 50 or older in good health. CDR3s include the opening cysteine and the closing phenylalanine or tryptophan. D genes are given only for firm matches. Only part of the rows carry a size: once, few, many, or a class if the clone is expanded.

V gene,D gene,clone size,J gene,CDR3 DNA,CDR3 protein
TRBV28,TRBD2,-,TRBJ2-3,TGTGCCAGCAGCCCGACCGGGACTAGCGGGAGCATTCAGTCAGATACGCAGTATTTT,CASSPTGTSGSIQSDTQYF
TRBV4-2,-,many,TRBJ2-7,TGTGCCAGCAGCCAAGCGGCGGGCAGCTCCTACGAGCAGTACTTC,CASSQAAGSSYEQYF
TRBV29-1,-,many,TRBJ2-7,TGCAGCGTTGAAGAGAAGGGTTCCCGAAGATACGAGCAGTACTTC,CSVEEKGSRRYEQYF
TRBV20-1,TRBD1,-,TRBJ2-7,TGCAGTGCTAGAGAAGGGGGCACCTACGAGCAGTACTTC,CSAREGGTYEQYF
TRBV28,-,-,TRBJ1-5,TGTGCCAGCAGTTCCACCTCGGGGGGGTTTACAGTTAGTCAGCCCCAGCATTTT,CASSSTSGGFTVSQPQHF
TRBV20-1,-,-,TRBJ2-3,TGCAGTGCTAGAGTGGGGACTAGCACAGATACGCAGTATTTT,CSARVGTSTDTQYF
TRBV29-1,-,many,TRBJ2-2,TGCAGCGTTGAAGATCAAGGGGGGCGGGCCACCGGGGAGCTGTTTTTT,CSVEDQGGRATGELFF
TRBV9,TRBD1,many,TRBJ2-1,TGTGCCAGCAGCGCCACAACAGGGGTTCCCTACAATGAGCAGTTCTTC,CASSATTGVPYNEQFF
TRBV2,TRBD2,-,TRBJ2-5,TGTGCCAGCAGTAGGACTAGCGGGAACCAAGAGACCCAGTACTTC,CASSRTSGNQETQYF
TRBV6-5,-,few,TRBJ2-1,TGTGCCAGCAGTTCTAACGTAGCGGTCTCCTACAATGAGCAGTTCTTC,CASSSNVAVSYNEQFF
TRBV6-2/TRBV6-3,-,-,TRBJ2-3,TGTGCCAGCACACGGGACGGAACAGATACGCAGTATTTT,CASTRDGTDTQYF
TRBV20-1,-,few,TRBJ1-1,TGCAGTGCTAGGAACAGGGTGAACACTGAAGCTTTCTTT,CSARNRVNTEAFF
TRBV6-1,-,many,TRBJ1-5,TGTGCCACCGGACAGAACAATCAGCCCCAGCATTTT,CATGQNNQPQHF
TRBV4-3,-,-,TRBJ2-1,TGCGCCAGGGGGACATTTCCCAATGAGCAGTTCTTC,CARGTFPNEQFF
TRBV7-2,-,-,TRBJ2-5,TGTGCCAGCAGCTTAGCTGTTGGGCGTAGTACCCAGTACTTC,CASSLAVGRSTQYF
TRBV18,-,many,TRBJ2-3,TGTGCCAGCTCACGTAGTCTCACAGATACGCAGTATTTT,CASSRSLTDTQYF
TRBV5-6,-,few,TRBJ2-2,TGTGCCAGCACCCCTCAAGGACTTTCGAACACCGGGGAGCTGTTTTTT,CASTPQGLSNTGELFF
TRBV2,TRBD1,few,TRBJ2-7,TGTGCCAGCAGTGTCCGGGACAGGCCGTACGAGCAGTACTTC,CASSVRDRPYEQYF
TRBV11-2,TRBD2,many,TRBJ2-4,TGTGCCAGCAGTACCTGGGCGGGGGACGCCAAAAACATTCAGTACTTC,CASSTWAGDAKNIQYF
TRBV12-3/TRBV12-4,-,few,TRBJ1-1,TGTGCCAGCAGTTTATGGGAAGGGGACGTGAACACTGAAGCTTTCTTT,CASSLWEGDVNTEAFF
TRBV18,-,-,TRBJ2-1,TGTGCCAGCTCACCTTCGGCCGCGATCGATGAGCAGTTCTTC,CASSPSAAIDEQFF
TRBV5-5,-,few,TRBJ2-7,TGTGCCAGCAGCTATCTCTGGGGCTCCTACGAGCAGTACTTC,CASSYLWGSYEQYF
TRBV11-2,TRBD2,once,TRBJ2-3,TGTGCCAGCAGCTCCGTAGCGGGGGACTACACAGATACGCAGTATTTT,CASSSVAGDYTDTQYF
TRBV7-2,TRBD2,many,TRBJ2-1,TGTGCCAGCAGCTTAAGAGTGGCGGGAGGGTTAGATGAGCAGTTCTTC,CASSLRVAGGLDEQFF
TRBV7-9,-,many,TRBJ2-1,TGTGCCAGCAGCTTAGTAGGGGAAAATGAGCAGTTCTTC,CASSLVGENEQFF
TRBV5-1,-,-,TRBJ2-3,TGCGCCAGCAGCTTGGTTCTAGCGACAGATACGCAGTATTTT,CASSLVLATDTQYF
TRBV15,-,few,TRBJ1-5,TGTGCCACCAGCAGAGATCGATGGGACCAGCCCCAGCATTTT,CATSRDRWDQPQHF
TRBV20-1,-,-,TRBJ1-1,TGCAGTGCTAGAATAGGGGCCTCGAACACTGAAGCTTTCTTT,CSARIGASNTEAFF